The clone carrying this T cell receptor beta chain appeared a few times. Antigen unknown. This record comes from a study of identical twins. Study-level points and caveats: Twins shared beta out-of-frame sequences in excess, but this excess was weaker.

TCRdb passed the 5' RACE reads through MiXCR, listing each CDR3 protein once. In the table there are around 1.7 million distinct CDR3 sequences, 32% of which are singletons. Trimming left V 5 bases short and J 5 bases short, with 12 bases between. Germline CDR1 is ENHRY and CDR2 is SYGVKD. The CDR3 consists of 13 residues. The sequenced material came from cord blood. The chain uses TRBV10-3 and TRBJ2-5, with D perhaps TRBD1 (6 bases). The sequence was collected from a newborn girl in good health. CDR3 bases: TGTGCCATCAGTAACCCCCAGGGGGAGACCCAGTACTTC. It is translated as CAISNPQGETQYF.